The source of this T cell receptor beta chain is a study of blood T cell repertoires in COVID-19. Clones were sequenced by immunoSEQ multiplex PCR, and TCRdb holds only the in-frame ones, with some missing. This table holds a few hundred thousand clones, about 82% found once. A single count supports this clone. The sequenced material came from peripheral blood. The receptor was isolated from a woman between 45 and 65 years old with acute or convalescent COVID-19.

CDR3 residues: CAWSTGQGVYEQYF. In nucleotides, the CDR3 is TGTGCCTGGAGTACGGGACAGGGGGTCTACGAGCAGTACTTC. The chain links TRBV30 to TRBJ2-7; 11 bases agree with TRBD1. V was pared by 2 bases and J by 3 bases, with 3 bases of the junction left unmatched. There are 14 residues in the CDR3. Germline V gene sequence: CDR1 GTSNPN, CDR2 SVGIG (reference sequence).